This TCR beta chain was documented in a study of beta chain features in type 1 diabetes. As for the study in general: All samples yielded around 98 million examined sorted cells.

What was sequenced were expressed TCRB transcripts, since all of the isolated RNA had been reverse transcribed. TCRdb keeps only in-frame clones here, not all; method: immunoSEQ multiplex PCR. The sample consists of fewer than 450,000 clones, about 14% of them appearing once. Overall study results and limits: Among all four CD4+ subsets, Type 1 diabetes patients had TCRB CDR3s that were moderately but significantly shorter.

With 3 bases removed from V and 6 bases from J, the gap between germline ends came to 9 bases. The V gene's germline CDR1 is SGHAT and CDR2 FQNNGV. CDR3 size: 13 residues. A remark on this clone: Its antigen remains unknown.

The receptor comes from a woman aged 18-29 years with type 1 diabetes. This rearrangement joins TRBV11-2 to TRBJ2-1, with D perhaps matching TRBD1 (5 bases). Material for sequencing was naive CD4+ T cells from blood. CDR3 sequence: CASSFSGINEQFF. The DNA for the CDR3 is TGTGCCAGCAGCTTCTCAGGGATCAATGAGCAGTTCTTC.